This is a list of T cell receptor beta chains from one sample in a study of cytomegalovirus exposure and HLA in healthy donors. TCRdb keeps only in-frame clones here, not all; method: immunoSEQ multiplex PCR. The repertoire includes 150,000 to 200,000 clones, nearly 80% of them detected once, and just under 6.5% sits in the top ten. Sequenced sample: PBMCs. Source of these receptors: a man in his forties in good health and CMV-seropositive. The CDR3 runs from the conserved cysteine through the conserved F or W. D genes are given only for firm matches.

v_gene	j_gene	d_gene	CDR3aa
TRBV6-4	TRBJ2-3	TRBD1	CASSERQGGGDTQYF
TRBV19	TRBJ2-3	TRBD2	CASSSGYISTDTQYF
TRBV28	TRBJ1-2	NA	CASSSSSGLINYGYTF
TRBV19	TRBJ1-5	TRBD1	CASSLGQAVYQPQHF
TRBV19	TRBJ2-7	TRBD2	CASRPSSGTYEQYF
TRBV14	TRBJ2-3	NA	CASSTSDTQYF
TRBV11-2	TRBJ1-2	NA	CASSLDSNYGYTF
TRBV28	TRBJ2-7	TRBD1	CASVTSGTGLYEQYF
TRBV7-9	TRBJ2-1	TRBD1	CASRSGTGVNEQFF
TRBV6-5	TRBJ2-3	TRBD1	CASSYLGQGTPDTQYF
TRBV9	TRBJ1-3	NA	CASSVGVGELSAGNTIYF
TRBV18	TRBJ2-1	TRBD2	CASSPGLADNEQFF
TRBV19	TRBJ2-2	NA	CASNRAKNTGELFF
TRBV29-1	TRBJ2-3	NA	CSGATSLPTDTQYF
TRBV6-1	TRBJ2-3	TRBD2	CASKTSGSADTQYF
TRBV5-1	NA	TRBD2	CASSHASGNTGELFF
TRBV11-3	TRBJ2-1	TRBD2	CASSATSVLSYNEQFF
TRBV6-5	TRBJ2-1	NA	CASSYSQIASYNEQFF
TRBV5-1	TRBJ1-4	NA	CASSLTGANEKLFF
TRBV19	TRBJ1-3	NA	CASRKLDAGNTIYF
TRBV20-1	TRBJ2-5	NA	CSAIRETQYF
TRBV18	TRBJ2-1	TRBD2	CASSPGTSGRDEQFF
TRBV10-3	TRBJ2-1	NA	CAISESRTGTVNEQFF
TRBV5-4	TRBJ2-1	NA	CASSLASAGIYSEEQFF
TRBV5-4	TRBJ2-1	NA	CASSLDGSYNEQFF
TRBV5-1	TRBJ2-5	TRBD2	CASLAAFPGETQYF
TRBV6-4	TRBJ1-5	TRBD1	CASSSGQGAEPQHF
TRBV15	TRBJ2-1	NA	CATSTGQSLNEQFF
TRBV12-5	TRBJ1-5	TRBD1	CVSGPDRGYQPQHF
TRBV2	TRBJ1-6	NA	CASSEGRENSPLHF
TRBV28	TRBJ2-3	TRBD2	CASSLVRGLAGGLRTDTQYF
TRBV5-1	TRBJ1-3	NA	CASSDSSSGNTIYF
TRBV14	TRBJ1-6	NA	CASSDFRVASPLHF
TRBV5-1	TRBJ2-7	NA	CASSLEGGKSEQYF
TRBV7-2	TRBJ1-5	NA	CASSSVGGYSNQPQHF
TRBV5-1	TRBJ2-6	NA	CASSGGASGANVLTF
TRBV2	TRBJ2-1	TRBD1	CASSFDRVGNEQFF
TRBV2	TRBJ1-4	NA	CASTLVGATNEKLFF
TRBV18	TRBJ2-2	TRBD1	CASSKSQGANTGELFF
TRBV7-8	TRBJ2-1	TRBD1	CASSLWDRGQFF
TRBV28	TRBJ2-5	NA	CASSLRGTQYF
TRBV6-1	TRBJ2-7	NA	CASSATNTGPEQYF
TRBV6-4	TRBJ1-5	NA	CARLWGRRPQHF
TRBV27	TRBJ2-5	TRBD2	CASSPTSGRAFVAQYF
TRBV7-3	TRBJ2-3	TRBD2	CASSLTSGRETDTQYF
TRBV6-4	TRBJ1-4	NA	CASSDSVVQYPAKNEKLFF
TRBV10-1	TRBJ2-1	TRBD2	CASSGLGAGDANEQFF
TRBV4-2	TRBJ2-3	NA	CASSQGQDTRTDTQYF
TRBV19	TRBJ2-1	NA	CASSSSSPDNEQFF
TRBV6-5	TRBJ1-1	NA	CASSRWNTEAFF
TRBV27	TRBJ1-2	TRBD1	CASSPNRGRYGYTF
TRBV7-9	TRBJ1-2	TRBD1	CASSLEQGRGYTF
TRBV28	TRBJ2-4	NA	CASSLLGPAKNIQYF
TRBV23-1	TRBJ2-1	NA	CASTSHRYPYNEQFF
TRBV28	TRBJ1-3	NA	CATVTRGNTIYF
TRBV9	TRBJ2-4	NA	CASSVGAGPAKNIQYF